This TCR beta chain appears in the sequencing data of a study of identical twins. This clonotype has a count of ten or more. V dropped 1 base and J dropped 7; count of bases not matched to a gene: 9. Germline loops: CDR1 LNHNV, CDR2 YYDKDF (reference sequence). The CDR3 is 17 amino acids. TCRdb ran MiXCR on the 5' RACE reads and lists one entry per CDR3 protein. This table holds 450,000 or so distinct CDR3 sequences, 13% to 15% found once. These same data were also listed under a study on yellow fever vaccine responses in identical twins.

The sequence was obtained from a woman aged 18-29 years in good health. The rearrangement joins TRBV15 to TRBJ2-1, with TRBD1 identical over 11 bases. What was sequenced was CD4+ T cells sorted from blood. In nucleotides, the CDR3 is TGTGCCACCAGCAGAGCACCCAGGACAGGGGGCATAAATGAGCAGTTCTTC. Amino acids: CATSRAPRTGGINEQFF.